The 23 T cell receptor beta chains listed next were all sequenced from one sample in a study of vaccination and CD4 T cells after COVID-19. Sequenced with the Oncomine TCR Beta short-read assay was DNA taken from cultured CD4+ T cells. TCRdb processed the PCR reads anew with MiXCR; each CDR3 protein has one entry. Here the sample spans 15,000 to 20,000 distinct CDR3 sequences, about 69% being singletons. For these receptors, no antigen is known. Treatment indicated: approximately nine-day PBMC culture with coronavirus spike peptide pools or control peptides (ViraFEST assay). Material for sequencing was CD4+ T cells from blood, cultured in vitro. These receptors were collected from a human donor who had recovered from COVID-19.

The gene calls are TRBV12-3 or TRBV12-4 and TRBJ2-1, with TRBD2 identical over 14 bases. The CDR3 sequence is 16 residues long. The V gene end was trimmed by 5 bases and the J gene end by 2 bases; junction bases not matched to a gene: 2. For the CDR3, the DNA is TGTGCCAGCAGTCGGACTAGCGGGAGGACCTACAATGAGCAGTTCTTC. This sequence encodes CASSRTSGRTYNEQFF.

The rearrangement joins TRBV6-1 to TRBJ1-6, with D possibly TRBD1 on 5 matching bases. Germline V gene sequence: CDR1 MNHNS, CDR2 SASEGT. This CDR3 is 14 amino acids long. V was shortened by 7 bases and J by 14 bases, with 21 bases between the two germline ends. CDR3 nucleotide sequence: TGTGCCAGCAAGTCGGGACCGGGCGGGGGGGCCCTCCACTTT. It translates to CASKSGPGGGALHF.

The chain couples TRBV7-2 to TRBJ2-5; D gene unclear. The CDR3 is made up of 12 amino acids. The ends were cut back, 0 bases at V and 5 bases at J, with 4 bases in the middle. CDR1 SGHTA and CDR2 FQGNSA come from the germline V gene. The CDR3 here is CASSLARETQYF. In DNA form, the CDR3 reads TGTGCCAGCAGCTTAGCGCGTGAGACCCAGTACTTC.

DNA of the CDR3: TGTGCCAGCAGATGGACTAGCGGAAACAGGTCCGGGGAGCAGTACTTC. It specifies CASRWTSGNRSGEQYF. This rearrangement joins TRBV7-9 to TRBJ2-7; 10 bases line up with TRBD2. The CDR3 loop spans 16 amino acids. The trim removed 6 bases at V and 7 bases at J, leaving 15 bases unmatched. Per the germline V gene, CDR1 is SEHNR and CDR2 is FQNEAQ (reference sequence).

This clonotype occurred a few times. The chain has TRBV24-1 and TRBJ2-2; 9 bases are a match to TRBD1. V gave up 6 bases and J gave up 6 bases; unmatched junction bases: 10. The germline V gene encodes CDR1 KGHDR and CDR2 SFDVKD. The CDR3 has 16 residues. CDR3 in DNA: TGTGCCACCAGTTCGCCGGGACAGGGTACCGCCGGGGAGCTGTTTTTT. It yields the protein CATSSPGQGTAGELFF.

CDR3 residues: CASSPEGQRETQYF. As DNA, the CDR3 is TGTGCCAGCAGCCCCGAGGGGCAGCGGGAGACCCAGTACTTC. V usage is TRBV7-3 and J usage is TRBJ2-5; D may match TRBD1 or TRBD2 (5 bases each). The CDR3 runs to 14 residues. The V end was cut by 5 bases, the J end by 5 bases, with 15 bases between. The germline V gene has CDR1 SGHTA and CDR2 FQGTGA.

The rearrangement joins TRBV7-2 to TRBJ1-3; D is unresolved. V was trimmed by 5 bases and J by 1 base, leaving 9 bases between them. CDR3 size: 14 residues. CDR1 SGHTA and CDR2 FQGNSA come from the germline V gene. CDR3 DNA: TGTGCCAGCAGCCCCCGGGTGTCTGGAAACACCATATATTTT. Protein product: CASSPRVSGNTIYF.

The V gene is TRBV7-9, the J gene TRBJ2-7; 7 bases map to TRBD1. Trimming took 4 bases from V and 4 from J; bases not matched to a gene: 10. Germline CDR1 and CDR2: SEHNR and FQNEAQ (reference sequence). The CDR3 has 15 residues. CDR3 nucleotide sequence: TGTGCCAGCAGCTCCTGGACAGGATTGGGATACGAGCAGTACTTC. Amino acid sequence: CASSSWTGLGYEQYF.

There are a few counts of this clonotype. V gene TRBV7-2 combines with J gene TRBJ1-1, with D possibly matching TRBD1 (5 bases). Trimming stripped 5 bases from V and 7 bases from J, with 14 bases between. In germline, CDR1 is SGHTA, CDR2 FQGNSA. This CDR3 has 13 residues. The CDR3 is CASSRGGGGEAFF. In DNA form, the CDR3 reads TGTGCCAGCAGCCGGGGCGGGGGAGGTGAAGCTTTCTTT.

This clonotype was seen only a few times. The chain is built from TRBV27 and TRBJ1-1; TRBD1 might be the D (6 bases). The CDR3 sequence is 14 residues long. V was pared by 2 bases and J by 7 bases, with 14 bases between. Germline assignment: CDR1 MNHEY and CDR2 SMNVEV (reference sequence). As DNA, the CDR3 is TGTGCCAGCAGTTTAGTCAGGGGAAGGGATGAAGCTTTCTTT. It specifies CASSLVRGRDEAFF.

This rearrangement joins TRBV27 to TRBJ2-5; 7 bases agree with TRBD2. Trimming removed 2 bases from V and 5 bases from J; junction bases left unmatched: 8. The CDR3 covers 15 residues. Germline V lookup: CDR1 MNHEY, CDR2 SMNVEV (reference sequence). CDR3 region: CASSLGAGAGETQYF. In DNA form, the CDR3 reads TGTGCCAGCAGTTTAGGGGCGGGAGCAGGGGAGACCCAGTACTTC.

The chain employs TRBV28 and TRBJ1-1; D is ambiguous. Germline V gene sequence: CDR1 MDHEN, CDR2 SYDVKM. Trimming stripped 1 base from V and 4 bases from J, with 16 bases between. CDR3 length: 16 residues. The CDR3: CASSLYRSTRGTEAFF. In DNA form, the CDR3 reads TGTGCCAGCAGTTTATATCGGTCAACGCGGGGCACTGAAGCTTTCTTT. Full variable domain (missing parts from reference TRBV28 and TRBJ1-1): DVKVTQSSRYLVKRTGEKVFLECVQDMDHENMFWYRQDPGLGLRLIYFSYDVKMKEKGDIPEGYSVSREKKERFSLILESASTNQTSMYLCASSLYRSTRGTEAFFGQGTRLTVV.

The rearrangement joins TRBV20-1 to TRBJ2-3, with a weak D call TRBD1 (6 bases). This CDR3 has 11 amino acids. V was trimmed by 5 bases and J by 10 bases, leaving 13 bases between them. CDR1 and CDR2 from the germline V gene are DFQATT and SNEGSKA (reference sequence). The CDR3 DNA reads TGCAGTGCTTCCGGACAGAGGGCGCAGTATTTT. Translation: CSASGQRAQYF.

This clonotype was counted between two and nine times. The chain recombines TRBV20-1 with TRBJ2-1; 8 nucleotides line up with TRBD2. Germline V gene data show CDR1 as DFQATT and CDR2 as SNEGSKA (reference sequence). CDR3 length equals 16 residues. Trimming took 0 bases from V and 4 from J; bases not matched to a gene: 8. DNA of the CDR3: TGCAGTGCTAGAGATCGTAAAGCGGGAGATTACAATGAGCAGTTCTTC. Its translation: CSARDRKAGDYNEQFF.

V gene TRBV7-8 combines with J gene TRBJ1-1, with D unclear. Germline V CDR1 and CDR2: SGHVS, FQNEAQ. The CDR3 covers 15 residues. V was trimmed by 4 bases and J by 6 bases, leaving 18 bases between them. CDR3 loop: CASSSASRFGAEAFF. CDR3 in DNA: TGTGCCAGCAGCTCCGCGAGTCGTTTCGGGGCTGAAGCTTTCTTT.

As DNA, the CDR3 is TGTGCCAGCAGCCTGGGGGTACAAGAGACCCAGTACTTC. Translating it yields CASSLGVQETQYF. The J gene is TRBJ2-5, the V gene TRBV11-3, with D perhaps being TRBD1 or TRBD2 (5 bases each). The CDR3 is made up of 13 amino acids. The germline V and J ends were trimmed by 5 bases and 2 bases, with 9 bases remaining between them. Germline V lookup: CDR1 SGHNT, CDR2 YENEEA.

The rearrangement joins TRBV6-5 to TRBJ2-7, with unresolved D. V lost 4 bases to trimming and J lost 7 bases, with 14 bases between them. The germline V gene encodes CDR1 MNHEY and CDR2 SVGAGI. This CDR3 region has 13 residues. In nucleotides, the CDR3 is TGTGCCAGCAGTTTTTTACACGCTGGGGAGCAGTACTTC. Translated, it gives CASSFLHAGEQYF.

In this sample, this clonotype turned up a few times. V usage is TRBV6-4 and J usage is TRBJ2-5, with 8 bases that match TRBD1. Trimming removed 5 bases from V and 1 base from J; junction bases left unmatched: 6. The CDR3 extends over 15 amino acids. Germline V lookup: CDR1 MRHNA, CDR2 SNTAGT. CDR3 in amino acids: CASSYPGQAQETQYF. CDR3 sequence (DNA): TGTGCCAGCAGTTACCCGGGACAGGCCCAAGAGACCCAGTACTTC.

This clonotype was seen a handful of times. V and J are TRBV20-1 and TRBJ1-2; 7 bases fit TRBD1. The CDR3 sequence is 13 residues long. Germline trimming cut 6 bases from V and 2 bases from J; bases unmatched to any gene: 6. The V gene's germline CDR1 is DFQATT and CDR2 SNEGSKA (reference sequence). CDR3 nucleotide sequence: TGCAGTGCAAAGAAGGGGGCCAACTATGGCTACACCTTC. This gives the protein CSAKKGANYGYTF.

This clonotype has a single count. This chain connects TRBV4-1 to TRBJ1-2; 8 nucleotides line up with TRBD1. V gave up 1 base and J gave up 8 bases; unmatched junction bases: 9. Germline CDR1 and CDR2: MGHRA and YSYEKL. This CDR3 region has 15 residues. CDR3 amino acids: CASSQVAQGARGYTF. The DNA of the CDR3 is TGCGCCAGCAGCCAAGTCGCCCAGGGGGCGCGAGGCTACACCTTC.

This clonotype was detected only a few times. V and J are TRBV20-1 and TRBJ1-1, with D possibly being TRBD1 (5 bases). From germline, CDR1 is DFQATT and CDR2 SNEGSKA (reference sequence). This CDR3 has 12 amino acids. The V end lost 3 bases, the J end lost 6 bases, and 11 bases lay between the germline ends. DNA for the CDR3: TGCAGTGCTAGGTCAGGGCTGGCTGAAGCTTTCTTT. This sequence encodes CSARSGLAEAFF.

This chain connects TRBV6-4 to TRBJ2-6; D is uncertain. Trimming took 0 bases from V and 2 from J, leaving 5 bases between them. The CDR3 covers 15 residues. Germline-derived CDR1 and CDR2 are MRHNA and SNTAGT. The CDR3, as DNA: TGTGCCAGCAGTGACTCGGGAACTGGGGCCAACGTCCTGACTTTC. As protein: CASSDSGTGANVLTF.

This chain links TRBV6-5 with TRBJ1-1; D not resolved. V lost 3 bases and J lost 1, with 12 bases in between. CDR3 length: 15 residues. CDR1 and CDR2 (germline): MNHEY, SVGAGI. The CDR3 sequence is CASSYGAEPNTEAFF. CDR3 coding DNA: TGTGCCAGCAGTTATGGTGCAGAGCCGAACACTGAAGCTTTCTTT.